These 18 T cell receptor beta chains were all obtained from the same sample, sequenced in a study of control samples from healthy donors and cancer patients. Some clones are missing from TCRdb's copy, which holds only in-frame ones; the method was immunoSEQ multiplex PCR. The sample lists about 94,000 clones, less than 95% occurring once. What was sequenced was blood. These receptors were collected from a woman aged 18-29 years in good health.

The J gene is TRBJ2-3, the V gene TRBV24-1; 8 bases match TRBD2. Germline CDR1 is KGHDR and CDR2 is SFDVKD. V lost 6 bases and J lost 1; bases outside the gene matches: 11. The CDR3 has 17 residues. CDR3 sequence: CATSRAGVTGRTDTQYF. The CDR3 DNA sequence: TGTGCCACCAGTAGAGCGGGGGTTACGGGTCGCACAGATACGCAGTATTTT.

CDR3 nucleotides: TGTGCCAGTAGTACAGGAGGCGGCCAGCCCCAGCATTTT. Translated, it gives CASSTGGGQPQHF. The J gene is TRBJ1-5, the V gene TRBV19; no firm D call. The V end was cut by 4 bases, the J end by 7 bases, with 11 bases between. Germline CDR1 is LNHDA and CDR2 is SQIVND (reference sequence). CDR3 length: 13 residues.

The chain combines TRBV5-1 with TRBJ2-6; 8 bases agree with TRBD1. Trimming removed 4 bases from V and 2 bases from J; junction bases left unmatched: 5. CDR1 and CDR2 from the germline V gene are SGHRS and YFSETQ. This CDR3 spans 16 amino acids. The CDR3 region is CASSQTTGAGANVLTF. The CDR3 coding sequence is TGCGCCAGCAGCCAGACGACAGGGGCTGGGGCCAACGTCCTGACTTTC.

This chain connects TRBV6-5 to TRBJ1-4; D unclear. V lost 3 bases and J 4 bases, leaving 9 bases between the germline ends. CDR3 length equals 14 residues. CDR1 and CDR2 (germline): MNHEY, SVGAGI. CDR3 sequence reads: CASSYRGGNEKLFF. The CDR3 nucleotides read TGTGCCAGCAGTTATCGGGGTGGTAATGAAAAACTGTTTTTT.

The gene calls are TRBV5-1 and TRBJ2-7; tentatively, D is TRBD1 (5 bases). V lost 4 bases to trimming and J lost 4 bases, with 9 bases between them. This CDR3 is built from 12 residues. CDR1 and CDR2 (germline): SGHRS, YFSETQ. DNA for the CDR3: TGCGCCAGCAGCCCGAAGGGGTACGAGCAGTACTTC. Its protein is CASSPKGYEQYF.

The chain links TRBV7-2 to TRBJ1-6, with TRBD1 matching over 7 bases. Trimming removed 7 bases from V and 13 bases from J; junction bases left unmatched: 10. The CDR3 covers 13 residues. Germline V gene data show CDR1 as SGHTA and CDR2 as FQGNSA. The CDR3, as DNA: TGTGCCAGCACCGGACAGGCGAGAACTCCCCTCCACTTT. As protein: CASTGQARTPLHF.

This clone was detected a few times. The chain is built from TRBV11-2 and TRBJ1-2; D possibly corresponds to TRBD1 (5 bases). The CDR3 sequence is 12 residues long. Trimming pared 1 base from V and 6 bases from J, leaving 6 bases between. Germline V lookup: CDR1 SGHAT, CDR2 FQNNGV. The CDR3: CASSLAGDGYTF. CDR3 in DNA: TGTGCCAGCAGCTTAGCGGGGGATGGCTACACCTTC.

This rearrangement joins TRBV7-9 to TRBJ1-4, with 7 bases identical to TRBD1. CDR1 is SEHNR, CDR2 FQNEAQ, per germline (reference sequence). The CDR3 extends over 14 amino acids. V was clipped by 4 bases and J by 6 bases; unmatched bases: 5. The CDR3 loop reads CASSWTGADEKLFF. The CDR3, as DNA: TGTGCCAGCAGCTGGACAGGAGCGGATGAAAAACTGTTTTTT.

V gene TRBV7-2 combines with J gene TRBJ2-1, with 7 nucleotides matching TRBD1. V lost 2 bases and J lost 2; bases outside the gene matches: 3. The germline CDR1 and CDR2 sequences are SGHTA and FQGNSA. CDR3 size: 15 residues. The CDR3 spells CASSLRTGAYNEQFF. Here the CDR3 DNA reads TGTGCCAGCAGCTTACGCACAGGGGCCTACAATGAGCAGTTCTTC.

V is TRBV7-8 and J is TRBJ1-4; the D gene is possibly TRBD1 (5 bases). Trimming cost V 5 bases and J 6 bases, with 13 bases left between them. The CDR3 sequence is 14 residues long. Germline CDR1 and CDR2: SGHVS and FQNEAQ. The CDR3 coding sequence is TGTGCCAGCAGCACGGGACTAGGGGATGAAAAACTGTTTTTT. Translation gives CASSTGLGDEKLFF. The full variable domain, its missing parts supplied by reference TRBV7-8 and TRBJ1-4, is GAGVSQSPRYKVAKRGQDVALRCDPISGHVSLFWYQQALGQGPEFLTYFQNEAQLDKSGLPSDRFFAERPEGSVSTLKIQRTQQEDSAVYLCASSTGLGDEKLFFGSGTQLSVL.

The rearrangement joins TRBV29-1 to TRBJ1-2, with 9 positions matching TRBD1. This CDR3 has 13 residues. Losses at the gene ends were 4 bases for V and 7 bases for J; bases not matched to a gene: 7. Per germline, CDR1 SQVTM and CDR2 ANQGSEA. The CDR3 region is CSVGGGQGGGYTF. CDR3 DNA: TGCAGCGTTGGGGGGGGACAGGGCGGTGGCTACACCTTC.

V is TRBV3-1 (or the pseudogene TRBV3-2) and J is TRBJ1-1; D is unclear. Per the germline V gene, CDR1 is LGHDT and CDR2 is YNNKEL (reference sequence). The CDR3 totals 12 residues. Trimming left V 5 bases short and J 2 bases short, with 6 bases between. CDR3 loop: CASSVRNTEAFF. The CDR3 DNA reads TGTGCCAGCAGCGTTCGTAACACTGAAGCTTTCTTT.

The CDR3 DNA follows: TGTGCCAGCAGCGTAGGACAGGGGGGACAGCCCCAGCATTTT. It translates to CASSVGQGGQPQHF. The rearrangement uses TRBV9 and TRBJ1-5; TRBD1 aligns across 9 bases. From germline, CDR1 is SGDLS and CDR2 YYNGEE. The CDR3 spans 14 residues. V gave up 0 bases and J gave up 7 bases; unmatched junction bases: 2.

CDR3 DNA sequence: TGTGCCAGCAGTGAACGGCAGGGCTCGCTAGGAAACACCATATATTTT. It yields the protein CASSERQGSLGNTIYF. The chain joins TRBV2 to TRBJ1-3; D may be TRBD1 (5 bases). Germline lookup yields CDR1 SNHLY and CDR2 FYNNEI. Trimming removed 2 bases at V and 4 bases at J, with 15 bases between. The CDR3 sequence is 16 residues long.

The CDR3 nucleotides read TGCAGCGCCGAAAGGATGGATGGAAACACCATATATTTT. This sequence encodes CSAERMDGNTIYF. The chain joins TRBV29-1 to TRBJ1-3; D gene uncertain. This CDR3 has 13 amino acids. V was clipped by 7 bases and J by 3 bases, with 13 bases between them. CDR1 SQVTM and CDR2 ANQGSEA come from the germline V gene.

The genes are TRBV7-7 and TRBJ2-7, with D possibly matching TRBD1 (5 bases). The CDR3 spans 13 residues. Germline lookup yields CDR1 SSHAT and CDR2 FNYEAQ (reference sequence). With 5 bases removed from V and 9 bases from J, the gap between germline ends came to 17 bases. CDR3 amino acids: CASSTDTVGRQYF. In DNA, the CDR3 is TGTGCCAGCAGCACGGACACGGTCGGAAGGCAGTACTTC.

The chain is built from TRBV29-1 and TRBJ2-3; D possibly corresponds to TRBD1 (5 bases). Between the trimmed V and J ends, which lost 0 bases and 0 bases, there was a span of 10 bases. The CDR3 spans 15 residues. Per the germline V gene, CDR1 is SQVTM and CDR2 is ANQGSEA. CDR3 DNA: TGCAGCGTTGAAGATACAGGTACCAGCACAGATACGCAGTATTTT. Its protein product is CSVEDTGTSTDTQYF.

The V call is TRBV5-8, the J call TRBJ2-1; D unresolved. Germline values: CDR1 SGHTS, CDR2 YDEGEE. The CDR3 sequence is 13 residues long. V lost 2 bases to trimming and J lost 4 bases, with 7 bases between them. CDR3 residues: CASSFPGYNEQFF. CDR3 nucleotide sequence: TGTGCCAGCAGCTTCCCCGGGTACAATGAGCAGTTCTTC.